The 29 T cell receptor beta chains below all came from one sample that was sequenced in a study of blood T cell repertoires in COVID-19 (dated by TCRdb to 2020 to 2021). The library came from the immunoSEQ multiplex PCR assay. The table comes from immuneACCESS by way of TCRdb, which keeps in-frame sequences with V and J called. Part of the clones is missing from these tables; in studies checked, under half for an unresolved V gene and the rest for unknown reasons. In all, the sample holds about 85,000 clones, and less than 85% of those were seen once. The ten top clones hold about 12% of the sample. Sequencing input: peripheral blood. All receptors come from a human donor in a cohort sampled during active COVID-19.

Only one count was recorded for this clone. The chain employs TRBV5-6 and TRBJ1-2; 7 bases match TRBD1. Unmatched junction bases numbered 7, after V lost 1 base and J lost 4 bases. Germline CDR1 and CDR2: SGHDT and YYEEEE. The CDR3 runs 15 residues. In DNA form, the CDR3 reads TGTGCCAGCAGCTTGAGTTATCACAGGGGCTATGGCTACACCTTC. It specifies CASSLSYHRGYGYTF.

V usage is TRBV6-5 and J usage is TRBJ2-7; TRBD1 matches 8 bases. The CDR3 sequence is 13 residues long. Looked up from germline, CDR1 is MNHEY and CDR2 is SVGAGI. The trim removed 5 bases at V and 6 bases at J, leaving 6 bases unmatched. The CDR3 sequence: CASSKKTGGEQYF. The CDR3 nucleotides read TGTGCCAGCAGTAAAAAAACAGGGGGCGAGCAGTACTTC.

In its sample, this clone was seen once. The chain has TRBV2 and TRBJ1-5; D gene ambiguous. The CDR3 is made up of 12 amino acids. V was trimmed by 2 bases and J by 11 bases, leaving 10 bases between them. Per germline, CDR1 SNHLY and CDR2 FYNNEI. The CDR3 nucleotides are TGTGCCAGCAGTGAACCACCGTCGGCCCAGCATTTT. This gives the protein CASSEPPSAQHF.

This rearrangement joins TRBV28 to TRBJ2-7; 10 positions match TRBD1. Per germline, CDR1 MDHEN and CDR2 SYDVKM. Trimming cost V 7 bases and J 2 bases; bases outside gene matches: 8. This CDR3 contains 15 residues. The CDR3 loop reads CASITGDRGPYEQYF. CDR3 coding DNA: TGTGCCAGCATCACCGGGGACAGGGGTCCCTACGAGCAGTACTTC.

J is TRBJ2-3 and V is TRBV7-9; D is tentatively TRBD1 or TRBD2 (5 bases each). The V gene lost 7 bases and the J gene lost 0 bases, with 11 bases spanning the gap. The CDR3 loop spans 14 amino acids. The germline gives CDR1 SEHNR, CDR2 FQNEAQ (reference sequence). The CDR3 bases are TGTGCCAGCACGGGGCAGGGAAGCACAGATACGCAGTATTTT. This translates into CASTGQGSTDTQYF. The whole variable domain, remainder taken from reference TRBV7-9 and TRBJ2-3, is DTGVSQNPRHKITKRGQNVTFRCDPISEHNRLYWYRQTLGQGPEFLTYFQNEAQLEKSRLLSDRFSAERPKGSFSTLEIQRTEQGDSAMYLCASTGQGSTDTQYFGPGTRLTVL.

This clone was observed a few times. The chain links TRBV3-1 (or the pseudogene TRBV3-2) to TRBJ1-1; D is possibly TRBD1 (5 bases). Germline V gene data show CDR1 as LGHDT and CDR2 as YNNKEL (reference sequence). There are 16 residues in the CDR3. With 4 bases removed from V and 0 bases from J, the gap between germline ends came to 15 bases. CDR3 loop: CASSPTGGMMNTEAFF. The CDR3 DNA reads TGTGCCAGCAGCCCCACGGGGGGGATGATGAACACTGAAGCTTTCTTT.

Here the CDR3 DNA reads TGTGCCAGCAGTGATGCCCGGGGTTGGGAAAAACTGTTTTTT. It encodes CASSDARGWEKLFF. The J gene is TRBJ1-4, the V gene TRBV6-1; D not certain. Trimming took off 3 bases at V and 8 bases at J, with 13 bases between the two ends. Germline CDR1 and CDR2: MNHNS and SASEGT. This CDR3 region has 14 residues.

This rearrangement joins TRBV18 to TRBJ1-1; D is unclear. Germline CDR1 is KGHSH and CDR2 is LQKENI. Trimming took off 6 bases at V and 1 base at J, with 9 bases between the two ends. This CDR3 is built from 13 residues. The CDR3 bases are TGTGCCAGCTCGCGTTCGCAGAACACTGAAGCTTTCTTT. The encoded protein is CASSRSQNTEAFF.

This rearrangement joins TRBV6-5 to TRBJ2-3, with 10 bases lining up with TRBD1. Germline-derived CDR1 and CDR2 are MNHEY and SVGAGI. Trimming cost V 6 bases and J 7 bases; bases outside gene matches: 4. This CDR3 comprises 13 residues. The CDR3 DNA reads as TGTGCCAGCAGGACAGGGGGCGCAAATACGCAGTATTTT. It codes for CASRTGGANTQYF.

V and J are TRBV6-1 and TRBJ2-7; no clear D gene. Trimming stripped 2 bases from V and 3 bases from J, with 8 bases between. The CDR3 covers 13 residues. Germline V gene data show CDR1 as MNHNS and CDR2 as SASEGT. CDR3 amino acids: CASSENTDYEQYF. In nucleotides, the CDR3 is TGTGCCAGCAGTGAAAACACAGACTACGAGCAGTACTTC.

The chain links TRBV23-1 to TRBJ2-2; 9 bases line up with TRBD1. TRBV23-1 is an open reading frame, and its role is uncertain. This CDR3 has 17 residues. The V segment lost 3 bases and the J segment 5 bases; nucleotides outside the gene matches: 10. The CDR3 region is CASSHLPGQGFTGELFF. The CDR3 DNA reads as TGCGCCAGCAGTCACCTGCCGGGACAGGGTTTTACCGGGGAGCTGTTTTTT.

This chain joins TRBV10-3 and TRBJ1-3, with TRBD1 matching over 7 bases. Germline V CDR1 and CDR2: ENHRY, SYGVKD. The CDR3 sequence is 15 residues long. The J segment lost 0 bases and the V segment lost 6 bases, leaving 5 bases of the junction unmatched. This CDR3 reads CAIRGQPDSGNTIYF. The CDR3 nucleotides are TGTGCCATCAGGGGACAGCCGGACTCTGGAAACACCATATATTTT.

V and J are TRBV15 and TRBJ2-3, with D perhaps matching TRBD2 (6 bases). From germline, CDR1 is LNHNV and CDR2 YYDKDF (reference sequence). Trimming removed 5 bases at V and 2 bases at J, with 14 bases between. There are 15 residues in the CDR3. CDR3 sequence reads: CATSRSGGNTDTQYF. CDR3 nucleotides: TGTGCCACCAGCCGATCCGGGGGAAACACAGATACGCAGTATTTT.

Here the CDR3 DNA reads TGCGCCAGCAGCTTGATGACAGGGAACCCCTACATTGTTCGGAAAGATACGCAGTATTTT. Residues: CASSLMTGNPYIVRKDTQYF. The chain combines TRBV5-1 with TRBJ2-3, with TRBD1 identical over 7 bases. CDR3 length equals 20 residues. Germline trimming cut 1 base from V and 5 bases from J; bases unmatched to any gene: 22. CDR1 SGHRS and CDR2 YFSETQ come from the germline V gene.

The rearrangement uses TRBV14 and TRBJ1-6; TRBD1 matches at 10 bases. The V and J ends lost 4 bases and 7 bases, in that order; junction bases with no gene match: 4. This CDR3 is 15 amino acids long. Germline CDR1 and CDR2: SGHDN and FVKESK. The CDR3 nucleotides are TGTGCCAGCAGCCTAATGGACAGGGGGAATTCACCCCTCCACTTT. Translating it yields CASSLMDRGNSPLHF.

The gene calls are TRBV10-3 and TRBJ1-1; 7 nucleotides align to TRBD1. The V segment lost 10 bases and the J segment 2 bases; nucleotides outside the gene matches: 13. CDR1 and CDR2 (germline): ENHRY, SYGVKD. The CDR3 is made up of 15 amino acids. CDR3 nucleotide sequence: TGTGCCACCCTTCCTCGACAGGGCCAAAACACTGAAGCTTTCTTT. It codes for CATLPRQGQNTEAFF.

The chain uses TRBV18 and TRBJ2-5; 7 bases match TRBD1. CDR1 KGHSH and CDR2 LQKENI come from the germline V gene. V gave up 2 bases and J gave up 3 bases; unmatched junction bases: 3. This CDR3 spans 14 amino acids. CDR3 loop: CASSPRTGKETQYF. In DNA, the CDR3 is TGTGCCAGCTCACCAAGGACAGGAAAAGAGACCCAGTACTTC.

The gene calls are TRBV9 and TRBJ2-2; a possible D gene is TRBD2 (5 bases). The CDR3 extends over 13 amino acids. Trimming removed 0 bases at V and 5 bases at J, with 5 bases between. In germline, CDR1 is SGDLS, CDR2 YYNGEE. The CDR3 sequence: CASSVGGTGELFF. DNA for the CDR3: TGTGCCAGCAGCGTAGGAGGGACCGGGGAGCTGTTTTTT. The full variable domain, rest sourced from reference TRBV9 and TRBJ2-2, is DSGVTQTPKHLITATGQRVTLRCSPRSGDLSVYWYQQSLDQGLQFLIQYYNGEERAKGNILERFSAQQFPDLHSELNLSSLELGDSALYFCASSVGGTGELFFGEGSRLTVL.

This clone was seen more than once but under ten times. This sequence joins TRBV3-1 (or the pseudogene TRBV3-2) and TRBJ2-1; D gene unclear. V lost 0 bases, J lost 7 bases, and 7 bases lay in between. The CDR3 has 13 amino acids. Per the germline V gene, CDR1 is LGHDT and CDR2 is YNNKEL (reference sequence). The CDR3 loop is CASSQEPGNEQFF. The CDR3 DNA sequence: TGTGCCAGCAGCCAAGAACCCGGTAATGAGCAGTTCTTC.

This clone was recorded once. The chain uses TRBV5-1 and TRBJ2-1; 10 positions agree with TRBD2. Unmatched junction bases numbered 12, after V lost 2 bases and J lost 4 bases. The CDR3 loop spans 18 amino acids. Germline-derived CDR1 and CDR2 are SGHRS and YFSETQ. The CDR3 bases are TGCGCCAGCAGCTTTTCGGTCATAGCGGGGGGTCTATACAATGAGCAGTTCTTC. It encodes CASSFSVIAGGLYNEQFF.

This clone appeared a few times. The genes are TRBV4-1 and TRBJ2-7; no reliable D call. Per the germline V gene, CDR1 is MGHRA and CDR2 is YSYEKL. The length of the CDR3 is 13 residues. V was clipped by 0 bases and J by 3 bases, with 6 bases between them. The DNA of the CDR3 is TGCGCCAGCAGCCAAGAACACCTCTACGAGCAGTACTTC. Protein: CASSQEHLYEQYF.

This rearrangement joins TRBV3-1 (or the pseudogene TRBV3-2) to TRBJ2-7; D gene ambiguous. The germline V gene encodes CDR1 LGHDT and CDR2 YNNKEL (reference sequence). This CDR3 has 15 amino acids. Deletions cut 1 base from V and 2 bases from J, with 12 bases between. The CDR3 DNA is TGTGCCAGCAGCCAAGTCCTCTCGCGGCCCTACGAGCAGTACTTC. Residues: CASSQVLSRPYEQYF.

The chain links TRBV19 to TRBJ1-5, with TRBD1 as a possible D gene (6 bases). Per germline, CDR1 LNHDA and CDR2 SQIVND (reference sequence). The V end was cut by 4 bases, the J end by 6 bases, with 19 bases between. This CDR3 region has 16 residues. In nucleotides, the CDR3 is TGTGCCAGTAGTAGACTACAGGGACTAAAAATTCAGCCCCAGCATTTT. It is translated as CASSRLQGLKIQPQHF.

This rearrangement joins TRBV15 to TRBJ2-2; 8 bases are a match to TRBD2. V was pared by 9 bases and J by 2 bases, with 11 bases of the junction left unmatched. Germline V gives CDR1 LNHNV, CDR2 YYDKDF (reference sequence). The CDR3 has 16 residues. CDR3 DNA: TGTGCCACGAGCCCACCCCGGGGGGGCAACACCGGGGAGCTGTTTTTT. This sequence encodes CATSPPRGGNTGELFF. The complete variable domain, with remaining parts taken from reference TRBV15 and TRBJ2-2, reads DAMVIQNPRYQVTQFGKPVTLSCSQTLNHNVMYWYQQKSSQAPKLLFHYYDKDFNNEADTPDNFQSRRPNTSFCFLDIRSPGLGDTAMYLCATSPPRGGNTGELFFGEGSRLTVL.

This clone came up a few times. The gene calls are TRBV28 and TRBJ2-7, with TRBD1 as a possible D gene (7 bases). The CDR3 contains 14 residues. Germline V CDR1 and CDR2: MDHEN, SYDVKM. V lost 5 bases, J lost 1 base, and 12 bases lay in between. The CDR3 DNA reads TGTGCCAGCAGTCAGGGGGGATTATCCTACGAGCAGTACTTC. Protein sequence: CASSQGGLSYEQYF. Full variable domain (outside the CDR3, taken from reference TRBV28 and TRBJ2-7): DVKVTQSSRYLVKRTGEKVFLECVQDMDHENMFWYRQDPGLGLRLIYFSYDVKMKEKGDIPEGYSVSREKKERFSLILESASTNQTSMYLCASSQGGLSYEQYFGPGTRLTVT.

This CDR3 reads CASRVNWGEFF. Here the CDR3 DNA reads TGTGCCAGCAGGGTCAACTGGGGGGAGTTCTTC. The chain has TRBV6-5 and TRBJ2-1, with D perhaps TRBD2 (6 bases). Per the germline V gene, CDR1 is MNHEY and CDR2 is SVGAGI. The CDR3 is made up of 11 amino acids. V was trimmed by 6 bases and J by 14 bases, leaving 14 bases between them.

As regards this clone: Relative to the germline gene, one junction end is altered; a read error may explain this. This chain uses TRBV5-1 with TRBJ2-2, with 10 bases aligning to TRBD2. CDR1 SGHRS and CDR2 YFSETQ come from the germline V gene. This CDR3 is 14 amino acids long. CDR3 DNA sequence: TGCCCCAGCAGCGAGCGGGGGGGTACCGGGGAGCTGTTTTTT. It codes for CPSSERGGTGELFF.

The genes are TRBV5-1 and TRBJ1-6; D unresolved. This CDR3 is 14 amino acids long. Germline values: CDR1 SGHRS, CDR2 YFSETQ. Trimming left V 5 bases short and J 10 bases short, with 16 bases between. CDR3 loop: CASSNPAGGSPLHF. The CDR3 DNA reads as TGCGCCAGCAGTAATCCGGCAGGAGGGTCACCCCTCCACTTT.

This clone was detected a few times. The V call is TRBV21-1, the J call TRBJ1-5. TRBV21-1 is flagged as a pseudogene. This CDR3 spans 13 amino acids. The CDR3 sequence is CASRTNSNQPQHF. The CDR3 coding sequence is TGTGCCAGTAGAACTAATAGCAATCAGCCCCAGCATTTT.